The present entry profiles one T cell receptor beta chain with its context. This clone has a single count. The antigen this receptor binds is unknown. No quality values exist for individual bases; no much larger clone is one base distant. These data originate in a study of blood T cell repertoires in COVID-19 (dated by TCRdb to the early 2020s). Broadly, across the study: The collaborator samples originated in the United States, Italy and Spain and spanned the acute and convalescent phases of COVID-19. The material from the prospective study consisted of cDNA or gDNA derived from T cells, B-cell-depleted T cells, or PBMCs. Deeply sampled blood TCRbeta repertoires from subjects exposed to, actively infected with, or recovered from COVID-19 were included in the dataset. The repertoires were made available in a free public database intended to serve as a resource for research on the immune response to SARS-CoV-2. Samples were obtained from the ongoing ImmuneRACE study (first 160 participants) and from about 1,300 subjects provided by 6 global collaborators. Nearly every sample came with metadata listing a de-identified subject ID, COVID-19 status, age in years and sex. Where available, HLA class I and class II types were obtained from metadata supplied by the sample provider rather than from assay-based typing.

What the authors observed across the whole study: The quantity of clinical and demographic metadata differed by source and by participant and was supplied without curation.

TCRbeta CDR3 regions were amplified from genomic DNA by means of the immunoSEQ Assay, a bias-controlled multiplex PCR. Per the source publication's procedure: The number of nucleated cells in each sample was estimated by amplification of reference gene primers within the assay. To quantify the absolute abundance of each unique TCRbeta CDR3 rearrangement, sequence reads were collapsed and filtered. For each sample, productive Simpson clonality was calculated by taking the square root of Simpson's diversity index across productive rearrangements. This is the immuneACCESS table as TCRdb keeps it, with only in-frame sequences that have V and J called. A part of the clones is gone; compared with another copy, unresolved V genes explain less than half, and the rest is unexplained. V and J calls and clone size are copied from that table; D and trimming were computed from the DNA. Across this sample there are some 20,000 clones, with nearly 90% seen only once. Jointly, the top ten make up around a tenth of the sample.

Each collaborating institution followed its own protocols to collect whole blood in K2EDTA tubes. Collaborator samples were shipped for TCRbeta analysis as frozen whole blood, isolated PBMCs, or DNA extracted from either sample type. Sequences were obtained from peripheral blood. This sequence originates from a man in his forties with active COVID-19.

The CDR3 reads CASSQVPGPQGERGGYTF. The nucleotides are TGCGCCAGCAGCCAAGTCCCAGGACCGCAGGGGGAAAGGGGTGGCTACACCTTC. This sequence uses TRBV4-1 and TRBJ1-2, with TRBD1 matching 7 junction bases. The CDR3 covers 18 residues, taking in both the cysteine and the phenylalanine. Here the CDR3 DNA is all that survives: 54 bases in frame from base 1. V has 1 base trimmed and J has 7 bases trimmed; junction bases matching no gene number 18. Reading the germline V gene gives CDR1 MGHRA and CDR2 YSYEKL.